These 12 T cell receptor beta chains were all obtained from the same sample, sequenced in a study of blood T cells in healthy people across ages. Primed by a sample-barcoded 5' primer and a J-beta primer mix, a second PCR proceeded for 7 to 11 cycles. TCRdb re-derived calls from the 5' RACE reads in MiXCR, one entry per CDR3 protein. The sample holds nearly 800,000 distinct CDR3 sequences, about 25% seen once. These records were also assigned to another study, of T cells of mothers and their children.

Sequenced: blood. Receptors originate from a boy between 10 and 17 years old in good health.

This sequence joins TRBV7-2 and TRBJ2-7; 10 bases fit TRBD2. In germline, CDR1 is SGHTA, CDR2 FQGNSA. This CDR3 has 12 residues. After removal of 8 bases from V and 6 bases from J, the junction contained 4 bases not matched to a gene. CDR3 DNA: TGTGCCAGCCAGGAGCGGGAGGGCGAGCAGTACTTC. The encoded protein is CASQEREGEQYF.

This clonotype has only a few counts. J is TRBJ2-7 and V is TRBV5-5, with a weak D call TRBD2 (5 bases). Germline loops: CDR1 SGHKS, CDR2 YYEKEE (reference sequence). The CDR3 extends over 16 amino acids. V dropped 0 bases and J dropped 0 bases, with 13 bases sitting between them. CDR3 coding DNA: TGTGCCAGCAGCTTGGCCGAGGGTTTAAGCTCCTACGAGCAGTACTTC. Translation gives CASSLAEGLSSYEQYF. Variable domain in full (rest from reference TRBV5-5 and TRBJ2-7): DAGVTQSPTHLIKTRGQQVTLRCSPISGHKSVSWYQQVLGQGPQFIFQYYEKEERGRGNFPDRFSARQFPNYSSELNVNALLLGDSALYLCASSLAEGLSSYEQYFGPGTRLTVT.

This clonotype was counted only a few times. The chain is built from TRBV6-1 and TRBJ1-4, with no clear D. The CDR3 loop spans 15 amino acids. Looked up from germline, CDR1 is MNHNS and CDR2 is SASEGT. Trimming left V 6 bases short and J 4 bases short, with 15 bases between. DNA of the CDR3: TGTGCCAGCAGAGCTTCTCGGGCCTTTAATGAAAAACTGTTTTTT. Amino acids: CASRASRAFNEKLFF.

This clonotype was observed a few times. The V call is TRBV27, the J call TRBJ1-3; TRBD1 might be the D (5 bases). Between the trimmed V and J ends, which lost 5 bases and 3 bases, there was a span of 14 bases. This CDR3 has 15 amino acids. Germline V lookup: CDR1 MNHEY, CDR2 SMNVEV (reference sequence). The CDR3: CASSPTGTVGNTIYF. CDR3 coding DNA: TGTGCCAGCAGTCCAACCGGGACCGTTGGAAACACCATATATTTT.

The V call is TRBV4-1, the J call TRBJ2-2, with D possibly TRBD2 on 7 matching bases. Trimming removed 1 base at V and 5 bases at J, with 14 bases between. In germline, CDR1 is MGHRA, CDR2 YSYEKL. The CDR3 is 16 amino acids. The CDR3 loop reads CASSQGGGRGTGELFF. The CDR3 DNA reads TGCGCCAGCAGCCAAGGCGGGGGCCGGGGGACCGGGGAGCTGTTTTTT.

This clonotype was picked up a small number of times. The chain combines TRBV4-2 with TRBJ1-1, with D maybe TRBD1 (5 bases). Trimming pared 0 bases from V and 4 bases from J, leaving 15 bases between. Germline CDR1 LGHNA, CDR2 YNFKEQ. The CDR3 loop spans 16 amino acids. The CDR3 coding sequence is TGTGCCAGCAGCCAAGATCCCGCCTCCGGGGCCACTGAAGCTTTCTTT. It translates to CASSQDPASGATEAFF.

J is TRBJ2-6 and V is TRBV9; 10 positions match TRBD1. CDR3 length: 18 amino acids. The trim removed 4 bases at V and 2 bases at J, leaving 9 bases unmatched. Germline V lookup: CDR1 SGDLS, CDR2 YYNGEE. CDR3 loop: CASSQRGDRGPGANVLTF. In nucleotides, the CDR3 is TGTGCCAGCAGCCAGAGGGGAGACAGGGGGCCTGGGGCCAACGTCCTGACTTTC.

This clonotype has more than one count but fewer than ten. In DNA form, the CDR3 reads TGTGCCAGCAGTCCGGTCCAAGGGGAACGGAACATTCAGTACTTC. It codes for CASSPVQGERNIQYF. The chain is built from TRBV2 and TRBJ2-4, with a weak D call TRBD1 (5 bases). Germline-derived CDR1 and CDR2 are SNHLY and FYNNEI. There are 15 residues in the CDR3. Trimming stripped 5 bases from V and 7 bases from J, with 18 bases between.

The sample holds a few counts of this clonotype. The chain employs TRBV20-1 and TRBJ2-4, with D perhaps TRBD1 (6 bases). This CDR3 spans 14 amino acids. Germline V lookup: CDR1 DFQATT, CDR2 SNEGSKA (reference sequence). The V gene lost 6 bases and the J gene lost 7 bases, with 19 bases spanning the gap. The CDR3 region has the DNA TGCAGTGCCTCCGGGACAACCGAATGGAACATTCAGTACTTC. Translated: CSASGTTEWNIQYF.

This clonotype was seen only a few times. The CDR3 protein is CASSRRSNYGYTF. As DNA, the CDR3 is TGTGCCAGCAGCCGCAGATCTAACTATGGCTACACCTTC. The chain carries TRBV13 and TRBJ1-2; D is uncertain. In germline, CDR1 is PRHDT, CDR2 FYEKMQ (reference sequence). The CDR3 runs 13 residues. The germline V and J ends were trimmed by 5 bases and 0 bases, with 7 bases remaining between them.

The chain links TRBV29-1 to TRBJ2-3; 7 bases align to TRBD1. V shed 6 bases and J 4 bases; nucleotides not matched to a gene: 16. Germline V gives CDR1 SQVTM, CDR2 ANQGSEA. This CDR3 has 16 amino acids. The CDR3 DNA reads as TGCAGCGTCGGAGGACAGGCGAGCCTTGGAGCAGATACGCAGTATTTT. As protein: CSVGGQASLGADTQYF.

V and J are TRBV28 and TRBJ2-7; TRBD2 matches at 12 bases. The CDR3 consists of 14 residues. Germline values: CDR1 MDHEN, CDR2 SYDVKM. V lost 1 base and J lost 12; bases outside the gene matches: 7. The CDR3 DNA sequence: TGTGCCAGCAGTTTATCTGGCGGACTAGCGGGATTGTACTTC. Amino acids: CASSLSGGLAGLYF.